The following is a T cell receptor (beta chain) sequence with its context. Indicated treatment: around 19 received Ad26.COV2.S at low or high dose, single or two shots; 5 received placebo; per-sample allocation not given. Sampling was done on day 63 after the first vaccine or placebo injection. The donor's status was that of an adult aged 18-55 years in Boston. The record originates from a study of Ad26.COV2.S vaccination and SARS-CoV-2 variants. Overall study context: Enrollment placed the donor in the COV1001 Ad26.COV2.S trial arm. Once, or twice with 56 days between doses, Ad26.COV2.S was given intramuscularly.

Germline CDR1 reads SGHTA; CDR2 reads FQGNSA. V lost 6 bases and J 2 bases, leaving 10 bases between the germline ends. The CDR3 extends over 13 amino acids. Sequenced by immunoSEQ multiplex PCR; TCRdb stores in-frame clones only, minus some. The profile shows about 350,000 clones, about 86% of them singletons. The chain uses TRBV7-2 and TRBJ1-2; tentative D call: TRBD1 (6 bases). The clonotype originates from a person aged 18-60 years who received the Ad26.COV2.S COVID-19 vaccine or a placebo. The sequenced sample was peripheral blood, obtained in a trial of Ad26.COV2.S vaccine versus placebo. In DNA, the CDR3 is TGTGCCAGCAGTCCAGGACAGAACTATGGCTACACCTTC. As protein: CASSPGQNYGYTF.